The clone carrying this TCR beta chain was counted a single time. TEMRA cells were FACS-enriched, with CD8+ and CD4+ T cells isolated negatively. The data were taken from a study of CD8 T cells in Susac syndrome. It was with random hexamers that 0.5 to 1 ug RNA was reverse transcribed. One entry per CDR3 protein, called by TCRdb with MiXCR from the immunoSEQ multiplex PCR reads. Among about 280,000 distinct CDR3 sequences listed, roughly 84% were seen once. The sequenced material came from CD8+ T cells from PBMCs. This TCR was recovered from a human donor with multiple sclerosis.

CDR3 coding DNA: TGTGCCAGCAGCGTTCACCCAGGACGGAACGAAAAACTGTTTTTT. Translation: CASSVHPGRNEKLFF. The V and J genes are TRBV9 and TRBJ1-4; D call uncertain. The CDR3 contains 15 residues. The V end was cut by 2 bases, the J end by 8 bases, with 16 bases between. Per germline, CDR1 SGDLS and CDR2 YYNGEE.